One sample yielded the 8 T cell receptor beta chains listed below, sequenced in a study of T cells in Graves' hyperthyroidism and ophthalmopathy. From RNA transcripts, TCR beta CDR3 regions were amplified. The HTBI primer set served for first-round RT-PCR of the TCR CDR3. TCRdb passed the multiplex PCR reads through MiXCR, listing each CDR3 protein once. The data contain about 520,000 distinct CDR3 sequences, approximately 24% of them singletons. Sequenced: blood. The source of these receptors is a woman aged 25 to 39 with Graves' ophthalmopathy.

In its sample, this clonotype was seen a few times. This chain joins TRBV15 and TRBJ2-5; 7 bases line up with TRBD1. CDR3 length: 13 residues. J was trimmed by 4 bases and V by 5 bases; bases with no gene match: 4. The germline V gene has CDR1 LNHNV and CDR2 YYDKDF (reference sequence). CDR3 sequence: CATSFDRAETQYF. CDR3 bases: TGTGCCACCAGCTTCGACAGGGCAGAGACCCAGTACTTC.

The CDR3 DNA reads as TGCGCCAGCAGCACGGGACAGGGTGGGTACACTGAAGCTTTCTTT. It specifies CASSTGQGGYTEAFF. The chain carries TRBV5-1 and TRBJ1-1, with 9 bases aligning to TRBD1. The CDR3 sequence is 15 residues long. CDR1 and CDR2 from the germline V gene are SGHRS and YFSETQ. V shed 4 bases and J 3 bases; nucleotides not matched to a gene: 7. Full variable domain (outside the CDR3, taken from reference TRBV5-1 and TRBJ1-1): KAGVTQTPRYLIKTRGQQVTLSCSPISGHRSVSWYQQTPGQGLQFLFEYFSETQRNKGNFPGRFSGRQFSNSRSEMNVSTLELGDSALYLCASSTGQGGYTEAFFGQGTRLTVV.

This rearrangement joins TRBV2 to TRBJ1-5, with D hard to call. Trimming left V 1 base short and J 6 bases short, with 7 bases between. Germline V lookup: CDR1 SNHLY, CDR2 FYNNEI. The CDR3 runs to 13 residues. The CDR3 protein is CASSEEQIQPQHF. CDR3 nucleotides: TGTGCCAGCAGTGAAGAACAGATTCAGCCCCAGCATTTT.

The chain is built from TRBV28 and TRBJ2-7; 11 bases align to TRBD1. The germline CDR1 and CDR2 sequences are MDHEN and SYDVKM. This CDR3 contains 16 residues. The J segment lost 3 bases and the V segment lost 7 bases, leaving 11 bases of the junction unmatched. The CDR3 loop is CASTNPPGTGGYEQYF. Here the CDR3 DNA reads TGTGCCAGCACCAATCCGCCCGGGACAGGGGGCTACGAGCAGTACTTC.

This clonotype was counted a single time. The V and J genes are TRBV4-1 and TRBJ1-1; weak D call: TRBD1 (5 bases). V lost 5 bases and J 1 base, leaving 11 bases between the germline ends. The germline V gene has CDR1 MGHRA and CDR2 YSYEKL. CDR3 length equals 14 residues. The CDR3 DNA reads TGCGCCAGCAGCATCACAGGACAGAACACTGAAGCTTTCTTT. This codes for CASSITGQNTEAFF.

The V and J genes are TRBV29-1 and TRBJ1-1, with 8 bases matching TRBD1. The CDR3 has 13 amino acids. J gave up 1 base and V 7 bases, and 5 bases lay outside the gene matches. Germline V gene lookup returns CDR1 SQVTM and CDR2 ANQGSEA. Written as DNA, the CDR3 is TGCAGCGCTCGCAGGGGGCCGAACACTGAAGCTTTCTTT. It codes for CSARRGPNTEAFF.

This clonotype was seen many times. The rearrangement joins TRBV29-1 to TRBJ1-5, with a possible D match to TRBD1 (6 bases). The CDR3 is 13 residues long. With 6 bases removed from V and 4 bases from J, the gap between germline ends came to 13 bases. The germline V gene has CDR1 SQVTM and CDR2 ANQGSEA. CDR3 in amino acids: CSVTLQGNQPQHF. In nucleotides, the CDR3 is TGCAGCGTCACGCTACAGGGTAATCAGCCCCAGCATTTT.

This rearrangement joins TRBV10-3 to TRBJ2-7, with 9 bases lining up with TRBD1. CDR1 ENHRY and CDR2 SYGVKD come from the germline V gene. The CDR3 is 13 amino acids. CDR3 loop: CATRQGDPYEQYF. The DNA for the CDR3 is TGTGCAACTCGACAGGGGGACCCCTACGAGCAGTACTTC.